The T cell receptor beta chain under discussion was sequenced for a study of CD8 T cells in ankylosing spondylitis. TCRdb re-derived calls from the 5' RACE reads in MiXCR, one entry per CDR3 protein. Of 500,000 or so distinct CDR3 sequences in the sample, less than 6% are singletons; the top ten hold roughly 3.5%. This clonotype was detected many times. What it recognizes is unknown. Broader study findings: Earlier studies detected some motif variants in reactive arthritis synovial fluid and blood. For ankylosing spondylitis blood, a TCR beta motif of seven to nine highly homologous variants appeared characteristic.

The length of the CDR3 is 13 residues. CDR1 is SGHTA, CDR2 FQGNSA, per germline. Trimming removed 5 bases at V and 3 bases at J, with 11 bases between. This TCR was sampled from a male donor with ankylosing spondylitis. V gene TRBV7-2 combines with J gene TRBJ2-7, with no clear D. The sample was blood, either unsorted or a sorted T cell fraction (not recorded which). The CDR3 nucleotides read TGTGCCAGCAGCCTTAATCCAGGCTACGAGCAGTACTTC. This codes for CASSLNPGYEQYF.